In this sample, the clone carrying this T cell receptor (beta chain) turned up a few times. These data are taken from a study of cytomegalovirus exposure and HLA in healthy donors. Trimming shortened V by 6 bases and J by 2 bases, and 16 bases separated the two germline ends. CDR1 is SEHNR, CDR2 FQNEAQ, per germline (reference sequence). This CDR3 comprises 15 residues. The primer mix had 60 Vbeta and 13 Jbeta primers. The method was immunoSEQ multiplex PCR; TCRdb's version includes in-frame clones alone and lacks a portion of them. Counted here are 100,000 or so clones, around 15% occurring once; the ten biggest clones make up around 0.83%.

The sequencing input was PBMCs. The gene calls are TRBV7-9 and TRBJ1-2; possibly TRBD1 for D (6 bases). This sequence was found in a female donor in good health and CMV-seronegative. The CDR3 protein is CASRPYRQANYGYTF. The CDR3 DNA is TGTGCCAGCAGACCCTATCGACAGGCCAACTATGGCTACACCTTC.